These T cell receptor beta chains were read from a single sample in a study of blood T cell repertoires in COVID-19. Some clones are missing from TCRdb's copy, which holds only in-frame ones; the method was immunoSEQ multiplex PCR. This sample yields some 160,000 clones, of which around nine tenths are seen a single time; 6.6% belongs to the top ten. Sequencing was performed on PBMCs or T cells enriched from blood (not recorded which). The receptors here all came from a woman in her fifties or sixties who had recovered from COVID-19. Each CDR3 is given with its conserved first and last residue. D genes are given only for firm matches. Clone size is stated in some rows and not others, as once, few, many or a class when expanded.

CDR3aa: CASSRRQYNEQFF
CDR3nt: TGTGCCAGCAGCCGGAGACAGTACAATGAGCAGTTCTTC
abundance: NA
j_gene: TRBJ2-1
d_gene: NA
v_gene: TRBV7-2

CDR3aa: CASSSHTGTGNNEQFF
CDR3nt: TGTGCCAGCAGCTCACACACCGGGACTGGGAACAATGAGCAGTTCTTC
abundance: NA
j_gene: TRBJ2-1
d_gene: NA
v_gene: TRBV7-3

CDR3aa: CASFSGGAYNEQFF
CDR3nt: TGTGCCAGTTTCAGCGGGGGGGCCTACAATGAGCAGTTCTTC
abundance: NA
j_gene: TRBJ2-1
d_gene: TRBD2
v_gene: TRBV3-1/TRBV3-2

CDR3aa: CASSLKIGLAGRDTQYF
CDR3nt: TGTGCCAGCAGCCTAAAGATTGGGTTAGCGGGGAGGGATACGCAGTATTTT
abundance: NA
j_gene: TRBJ2-3
d_gene: TRBD2
v_gene: TRBV3-1/TRBV3-2

CDR3aa: CASSSGAVRGTQYF
CDR3nt: TGTGCCAGCAGCTCAGGAGCGGTCCGGGGGACCCAGTACTTC
abundance: NA
j_gene: TRBJ2-5
d_gene: NA
v_gene: TRBV11-2

CDR3aa: CASSLVGSQGDEQYF
CDR3nt: TGTGCCAGCAGCTTAGTCGGCAGTCAGGGCGACGAGCAGTACTTC
abundance: once
j_gene: TRBJ2-7
d_gene: NA
v_gene: TRBV7-2

CDR3aa: CASSLGQLYEQYF
CDR3nt: TGTGCCAGCAGCTTAGGACAACTCTACGAGCAGTACTTC
abundance: NA
j_gene: TRBJ2-7
d_gene: NA
v_gene: TRBV7-8

CDR3aa: CASSLDRRGKNEQFF
CDR3nt: TGTGCCAGCAGCTTGGATCGCCGCGGGAAAAATGAGCAGTTCTTC
abundance: NA
j_gene: TRBJ2-1
d_gene: NA
v_gene: TRBV5-6

CDR3aa: CASSQRQGARTNEKLFF
CDR3nt: TGTGCCAGCAGCCAACGGCAGGGGGCTCGGACTAATGAAAAACTGTTTTTT
abundance: NA
j_gene: TRBJ1-4
d_gene: TRBD1
v_gene: TRBV3-1/TRBV3-2

CDR3aa: CASSRRGEETQYF
CDR3nt: TGTGCCAGCAGCCGCCGGGGAGAAGAGACCCAGTACTTC
abundance: NA
j_gene: TRBJ2-5
d_gene: NA
v_gene: TRBV27

CDR3aa: CASSFPGHQPQHF
CDR3nt: TGTGCCAGCAGCTTTCCAGGGCATCAGCCCCAGCATTTT
abundance: NA
j_gene: TRBJ1-5
d_gene: NA
v_gene: TRBV5-8

CDR3aa: CASRGSTDTQYF
CDR3nt: TGTGCCAGCCGGGGTAGCACAGATACGCAGTATTTT
abundance: NA
j_gene: TRBJ2-3
d_gene: NA
v_gene: TRBV10-3

CDR3aa: CAISDRGGDTEAFF
CDR3nt: TGTGCCATCAGTGATAGAGGAGGCGACACTGAAGCTTTCTTT
abundance: NA
j_gene: TRBJ1-1
d_gene: NA
v_gene: TRBV10-3

CDR3aa: CASSDQGNNQPQHF
CDR3nt: TGTGCCAGTAGTGATCAGGGGAACAATCAGCCCCAGCATTTT
abundance: NA
j_gene: TRBJ1-5
d_gene: NA
v_gene: TRBV19

CDR3aa: CASSQGVNEQFF
CDR3nt: TGTGCCAGCAGCCAAGGAGTTAATGAGCAGTTCTTC
abundance: few
j_gene: TRBJ2-1
d_gene: NA
v_gene: TRBV7-9

CDR3aa: CASSGQAGNQPQHF
CDR3nt: TGTGCCAGCAGCGGACAGGCGGGCAATCAGCCCCAGCATTTT
abundance: NA
j_gene: TRBJ1-5
d_gene: TRBD1
v_gene: TRBV7-2

CDR3aa: CASSQGGGPADTQYF
CDR3nt: TGTGCCAGCAGCCAAGGGGGGGGGCCCGCAGATACGCAGTATTTT
abundance: NA
j_gene: TRBJ2-3
d_gene: NA
v_gene: TRBV3-1/TRBV3-2

CDR3aa: CASSNLGHYGYTF
CDR3nt: TGTGCCAGCAGCAACCTAGGACATTATGGCTACACCTTC
abundance: NA
j_gene: TRBJ1-2
d_gene: NA
v_gene: TRBV7-2

CDR3aa: CASALLEWDRSTAPLHF
CDR3nt: TGTGCCAGCGCCTTACTAGAGTGGGACAGATCGACTGCACCCCTCCACTTT
abundance: NA
j_gene: TRBJ1-6
d_gene: TRBD1
v_gene: TRBV19

CDR3aa: CASSQDLQVGSTEAFF
CDR3nt: TGTGCCAGCAGCCAAGATCTCCAAGTAGGGAGCACTGAAGCTTTCTTT
abundance: NA
j_gene: TRBJ1-1
d_gene: NA
v_gene: TRBV4-2

CDR3aa: CASRSTSSGNTIYF
CDR3nt: TGTGCCAGCAGATCCACGAGCTCTGGAAACACCATATATTTT
abundance: once
j_gene: TRBJ1-3
d_gene: NA
v_gene: TRBV6-5

CDR3aa: CASTLDRGQSGELFF
CDR3nt: TGTGCCAGTACCTTGGACAGGGGGCAATCCGGGGAGCTGTTTTTT
abundance: NA
j_gene: TRBJ2-2
d_gene: TRBD1
v_gene: TRBV19

CDR3aa: CATTRDKGVGTQYF
CDR3nt: TGCGCCACCACCCGGGACAAGGGGGTGGGTACGCAGTATTTT
abundance: few
j_gene: TRBJ2-3
d_gene: NA
v_gene: TRBV5-1

CDR3aa: CASSRDSPKETQYF
CDR3nt: TGTGCCAGCAGCCGGGACAGCCCGAAAGAGACCCAGTACTTC
abundance: NA
j_gene: TRBJ2-5
d_gene: TRBD1
v_gene: TRBV11-2

CDR3aa: CASSPWRGANTGELFF
CDR3nt: TGTGCCAGCAGTCCGTGGCGGGGGGCGAACACCGGGGAGCTGTTTTTT
abundance: NA
j_gene: TRBJ2-2
d_gene: TRBD2
v_gene: TRBV7-3